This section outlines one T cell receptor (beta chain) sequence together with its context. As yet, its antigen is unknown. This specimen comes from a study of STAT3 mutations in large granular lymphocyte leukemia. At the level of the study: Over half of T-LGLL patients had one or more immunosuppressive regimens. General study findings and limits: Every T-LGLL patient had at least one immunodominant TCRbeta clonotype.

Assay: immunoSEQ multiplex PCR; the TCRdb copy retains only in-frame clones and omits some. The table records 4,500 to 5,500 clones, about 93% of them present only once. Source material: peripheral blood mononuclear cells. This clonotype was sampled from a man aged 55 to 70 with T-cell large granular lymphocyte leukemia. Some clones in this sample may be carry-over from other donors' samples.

The chain's CDR3 is CAWNPGGSSNQPQHF. In DNA form, the CDR3 reads TGTGCCTGGAATCCTGGGGGCAGCAGTAATCAGCCCCAGCATTTT. This chain links TRBV30 with TRBJ1-5; perhaps TRBD1 as D (6 bases). This CDR3 is 15 amino acids long. Trimming stripped 4 bases from V and 4 bases from J, with 17 bases between. Germline values: CDR1 GTSNPN, CDR2 SVGIG (reference sequence).